This paragraph reports one TCR beta chain. The antigen is undetermined. The data are from a study of shared clonotypes between healthy human individuals. The overall study: Sampling drew on donors who were a couple of women and a few men aged 18 to 49.

Germline-derived CDR1 and CDR2 are SGHKS and YYEKEE (reference sequence). The ends were cut back, 0 bases at V and 4 bases at J, with 7 bases in the middle. CDR3 length: 13 amino acids. Some clones are missing from TCRdb's copy, which holds only in-frame ones; the method was immunoSEQ multiplex PCR. The profile covers about 2.4 million clones, with roughly nine tenths appearing a single time and roughly 0.14% taken by the ten largest. Study-wide points: With a few donors compared, around 5% of naive CD4 clonotypes were shared. Clonotype sharing among the donors was expected to vary with sequencing depth.

This sequence was found in a man aged 18 to 29 in good health. The chain uses TRBV5-5 and TRBJ1-1; possible D gene TRBD1, 5 bases. The sequenced sample consisted of naive CD4+ T cells sorted from blood. Subset here: CD45RA+ positively selected. The CDR3 bases are TGTGCCAGCAGCTTGGAGGGGAGCACTGAAGCTTTCTTT. This encodes CASSLEGSTEAFF.